These 23 T cell receptor beta chains were all obtained from the same sample, sequenced in a study of blood T cells in healthy people across ages. The second PCR ran roughly 7 to 12 cycles with a sample-barcoded 5' primer and J-beta primers. TCRdb independently ran MiXCR on the 5' RACE reads; one entry per CDR3 protein. The sample holds 800,000 or so distinct CDR3 sequences; around 25% are singletons and the top ten take roughly 3.5%. These same data were also listed under a study on T cells of mothers and their children.

Material: blood. These receptors were obtained from a boy under 18 in good health.

This clonotype was seen more than once but under ten times. This chain links TRBV6-5 with TRBJ1-2; D perhaps matches TRBD1 (6 bases). V was clipped by 2 bases and J by 2 bases, with 9 bases between them. CDR1 and CDR2 (germline): MNHEY, SVGAGI. This CDR3 region has 14 residues. This CDR3 reads CASSYEQGNYGYTF. The CDR3 DNA reads as TGTGCCAGCAGTTACGAACAGGGAAACTATGGCTACACCTTC.

The chain is built from TRBV19 and TRBJ2-5; 7 positions agree with TRBD1. This CDR3 region has 14 residues. V gave up 5 bases and J gave up 5 bases; unmatched junction bases: 8. The germline V gene encodes CDR1 LNHDA and CDR2 SQIVND (reference sequence). This chain's CDR3 is CASSPRGRGETQYF. The CDR3 nucleotides read TGTGCCAGTAGTCCGAGGGGGCGCGGGGAGACCCAGTACTTC. Full variable domain (missing parts from reference TRBV19 and TRBJ2-5): DGGITQSPKYLFRKEGQNVTLSCEQNLNHDAMYWYRQDPGQGLRLIYYSQIVNDFQKGDIAEGYSVSREKKESFPLTVTSAQKNPTAFYLCASSPRGRGETQYFGPGTRLLVL.

The V and J genes are TRBV28 and TRBJ2-7, with TRBD1 matching 10 bases. The germline gives CDR1 MDHEN, CDR2 SYDVKM. CDR3 length: 15 residues. The V and J ends lost 5 bases and 3 bases, in that order; junction bases with no gene match: 7. DNA of the CDR3: TGTGCCAGCAGTGCCGGGACAGGGGTTAACTACGAGCAGTACTTC. Translating it yields CASSAGTGVNYEQYF.

This clonotype was counted a few times. The chain has TRBV4-3 and TRBJ2-1; unclear D gene. V lost 0 bases, J lost 3 bases, and 6 bases lay in between. CDR3 length: 14 residues. Germline CDR1 reads LGHNA; CDR2 reads YSLEER. The CDR3 loop reads CASSQEHSYNEQFF. For the CDR3, the DNA is TGCGCCAGCAGCCAAGAGCACAGCTACAATGAGCAGTTCTTC.

The chain has TRBV15 and TRBJ2-3; 10 bases align to TRBD2. This CDR3 is built from 19 residues. The J segment lost 1 base and the V segment lost 0 bases, leaving 10 bases of the junction unmatched. CDR1 and CDR2 from the germline V gene are LNHNV and YYDKDF (reference sequence). The CDR3 DNA reads as TGTGCCACCAGCAGAGATCAGCCTAGCGGGAGTTATGGCACAGATACGCAGTATTTT. Residues: CATSRDQPSGSYGTDTQYF.

V gene TRBV27 combines with J gene TRBJ2-5, with unresolved D. CDR3 length equals 14 residues. Trimming removed 10 bases from V and 0 bases from J, with 15 bases in between. The germline CDR1 and CDR2 sequences are MNHEY and SMNVEV (reference sequence). CDR3 sequence reads: CATQRDRDQETQYF. The CDR3 DNA follows: TGTGCCACCCAAAGAGATCGGGACCAAGAGACCCAGTACTTC.

This clonotype was observed a few times. V usage is TRBV5-1 and J usage is TRBJ1-2, with 11 positions matching TRBD1. The CDR3 totals 16 residues. Germline CDR1 is SGHRS and CDR2 is YFSETQ. V gave up 5 bases and J gave up 8 bases; unmatched junction bases: 14. The CDR3: CASSTQPGQGAGGYTF. The CDR3 DNA reads as TGCGCCAGCAGTACGCAGCCCGGACAGGGGGCAGGAGGCTACACCTTC.

This sequence joins TRBV7-2 and TRBJ1-4; D remains ambiguous. Trimming removed 5 bases at V and 0 bases at J, with 13 bases between. The CDR3 covers 16 residues. The germline CDR1 and CDR2 sequences are SGHTA and FQGNSA. CDR3 coding DNA: TGTGCCAGCAGCCCCCGTAACCTTGCAACTAATGAAAAACTGTTTTTT. This codes for CASSPRNLATNEKLFF.

This clonotype was observed many times. CDR3 in amino acids: CASSLGQGTTEAFF. For the CDR3, the DNA is TGTGCCAGCAGCTTGGGGCAGGGGACCACTGAAGCTTTCTTT. The chain carries TRBV5-5 and TRBJ1-1; TRBD1 is a possible D gene (6 bases). CDR1 SGHKS and CDR2 YYEKEE come from the germline V gene (reference sequence). The V gene lost 0 bases and the J gene lost 4 bases, with 10 bases spanning the gap. This CDR3 is 14 amino acids long.

There are a few counts of this clonotype. The gene calls are TRBV3-1 and TRBJ2-1; 8 positions agree with TRBD2. The J call may not be correct, given that the DNA end is closer to TRBJ2-5. This CDR3 spans 16 amino acids. Germline-derived CDR1 and CDR2 are LGHDT and YNNKEL (reference sequence). CDR3 coding DNA: TGTGCCAGCAGCCAAGGCGGGGGGCCCTACGGGGAGACCCAGTACTTC. Protein: CASSQGGGPYGETQYF.

This clonotype showed up just once. The rearrangement uses TRBV7-2 and TRBJ2-5; D remains unclear. The V gene's germline CDR1 is SGHTA and CDR2 FQGNSA. Trimming removed 5 bases from V and 7 bases from J, with 17 bases in between. This CDR3 region has 14 residues. The CDR3 DNA sequence: TGTGCCAGCAGCCATCCTTTATTGCACGGGACCCAGTACTTC. Translating it yields CASSHPLLHGTQYF.

The chain couples TRBV4-3 to TRBJ2-2, with 14 positions matching TRBD2. Trimming took 0 bases from V and 1 from J; bases not matched to a gene: 7. CDR1 LGHNA and CDR2 YSLEER come from the germline V gene. The length of the CDR3 is 20 residues. The CDR3 loop reads CASSQDLGLAGGMNTGELFF. For the CDR3, the DNA is TGCGCCAGCAGCCAAGATCTCGGACTAGCGGGGGGAATGAACACCGGGGAGCTGTTTTTT.

There are a few counts of this clonotype. The CDR3 DNA sequence: TGCAGTGCCCGTAAATCAGGGGGCGCCACTGAAGCTTTCTTT. This sequence encodes CSARKSGGATEAFF. The rearrangement links TRBV20-1 to TRBJ1-1; 8 nucleotides align to TRBD1. Germline V gene lookup returns CDR1 DFQATT and CDR2 SNEGSKA (reference sequence). This CDR3 comprises 14 residues. V shed 6 bases, J shed 4 bases, and the junction held 10 bases outside the gene matches.

This sequence joins TRBV7-9 and TRBJ2-3, with D perhaps TRBD1 (5 bases). Trimming pared 0 bases from V and 2 bases from J, leaving 12 bases between. The germline gives CDR1 SEHNR, CDR2 FQNEAQ (reference sequence). This CDR3 region has 16 residues. CDR3 sequence (DNA): TGTGCCAGCAGCTTAGCGGGGCAGGCCAACACAGATACGCAGTATTTT. This sequence encodes CASSLAGQANTDTQYF.

This clonotype was counted between two and nine times. V usage is TRBV29-1 and J usage is TRBJ1-5; a weak D match, TRBD1 (5 bases). This CDR3 has 14 residues. Germline CDR1 and CDR2: SQVTM and ANQGSEA. Trimming removed 7 bases from V and 2 bases from J, with 15 bases in between. Here the CDR3 DNA reads TGCAGCGCCCTATGGGGGTCGGGCAATCAGCCCCAGCATTTT. Translation: CSALWGSGNQPQHF.

This clonotype was observed a handful of times. The junction does not match germline at one end; this may be a read error. This chain links TRBV6-2 or TRBV6-3 with TRBJ1-1, with 7 bases lining up with TRBD1. Germline values: CDR1 MNHEY, CDR2 SVGEGT. This CDR3 spans 13 amino acids. The CDR3 here is CASSLQGLAEALF. CDR3 DNA: TGTGCCAGCAGCCTACAGGGGTTAGCTGAAGCTCTCTTT.

This clonotype turned up a few times. This chain joins TRBV20-1 and TRBJ2-7; TRBD2 agrees at 9 bases. The germline V gene encodes CDR1 DFQATT and CDR2 SNEGSKA (reference sequence). With 3 bases clipped from V and 2 bases from J, the junction kept 5 bases outside the gene matches. CDR3 length: 14 amino acids. CDR3 residues: CSARPSGETYEQYF. For the CDR3, the DNA is TGCAGTGCTAGGCCTAGCGGGGAGACCTACGAGCAGTACTTC.

The V call is TRBV30, the J call TRBJ2-7, with 14 nucleotides matching TRBD2. V was pared by 1 base and J by 2 bases, with 1 base of the junction left unmatched. This CDR3 is built from 15 residues. Germline V gene lookup returns CDR1 GTSNPN and CDR2 SVGIG (reference sequence). CDR3 amino acids: CAWSGLAGGAYEQYF. CDR3 in DNA: TGTGCCTGGAGTGGACTAGCGGGGGGGGCCTACGAGCAGTACTTC.

This rearrangement joins TRBV11-2 to TRBJ2-7; D possibly matches TRBD1 or TRBD2 (6 bases each). Trimming cost V 1 base and J 5 bases, with 12 bases left between them. The CDR3 length is 14 residues. Germline V gives CDR1 SGHAT, CDR2 FQNNGV. The CDR3 reads CASSLGYGGDEQYF. The CDR3 DNA reads as TGTGCCAGCAGCTTAGGATACGGGGGCGACGAGCAGTACTTC. Drawing the rest from reference TRBV11-2 and TRBJ2-7, the complete variable domain is EAGVAQSPRYKIIEKRQSVAFWCNPISGHATLYWYQQILGQGPKLLIQFQNNGVVDDSQLPKDRFSAERLKGVDSTLKIQPAKLEDSAVYLCASSLGYGGDEQYFGPGTRLTVT.

The J gene is TRBJ2-5, the V gene TRBV28; TRBD2 might be the D (5 bases). Germline CDR1 reads MDHEN; CDR2 reads SYDVKM. V was clipped by 9 bases and J by 7 bases, with 15 bases between them. The CDR3 is made up of 12 amino acids. The DNA of the CDR3 is TGTGCCAGTATAAATGAGGGTGGGACCCAGTACTTC. The encoded protein is CASINEGGTQYF.

This clonotype came up once. The V and J genes are TRBV3-1 and TRBJ2-1; 7 bases are a match to TRBD2. Germline trimming cut 4 bases from V and 7 bases from J; bases unmatched to any gene: 7. Germline CDR1 reads LGHDT; CDR2 reads YNNKEL (reference sequence). The CDR3 contains 14 residues. Here the CDR3 DNA reads TGTGCCAGCAGCCGCCGCCTAGCGGAAAATGAGCAGTTCTTC. This gives the protein CASSRRLAENEQFF.

The chain carries TRBV6-2 or TRBV6-3 and TRBJ1-2; D unresolved. V was shortened by 5 bases and J by 6 bases, with 19 bases between the two germline ends. The CDR3 covers 15 residues. Germline CDR1 and CDR2: MNHEY and SVGEGT. Here the CDR3 reads CASSLGTLTSDGYTF. In DNA form, the CDR3 reads TGTGCCAGCAGTCTGGGAACCCTCACCTCGGATGGCTACACCTTC.

This clonotype was observed a handful of times. The rearrangement joins TRBV4-3 to TRBJ2-7; TRBD1 agrees at 8 bases. Per germline, CDR1 LGHNA and CDR2 YSLEER. The CDR3 is 15 residues long. V shed 6 bases and J 5 bases; nucleotides not matched to a gene: 12. In DNA form, the CDR3 reads TGCGCCAGCAGGCCTACAATCACAGGGGGGCACGAGCAGTACTTC. It yields the protein CASRPTITGGHEQYF.